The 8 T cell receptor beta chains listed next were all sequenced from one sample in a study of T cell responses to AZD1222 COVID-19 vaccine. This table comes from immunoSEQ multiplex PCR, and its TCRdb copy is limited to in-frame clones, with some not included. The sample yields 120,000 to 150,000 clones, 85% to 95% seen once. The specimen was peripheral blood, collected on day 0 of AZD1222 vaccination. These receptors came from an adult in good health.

CDR3 sequence: CASSQDKPGYGYTF. The CDR3 coding sequence is TGCGCCAGCAGCCAAGATAAACCCGGCTACGGCTACACCTTC. This chain joins TRBV4-1 and TRBJ1-2; no firm D call. The V gene lost 0 bases and the J gene lost 8 bases, with 13 bases spanning the gap. The germline gives CDR1 MGHRA, CDR2 YSYEKL. The CDR3 is 14 amino acids.

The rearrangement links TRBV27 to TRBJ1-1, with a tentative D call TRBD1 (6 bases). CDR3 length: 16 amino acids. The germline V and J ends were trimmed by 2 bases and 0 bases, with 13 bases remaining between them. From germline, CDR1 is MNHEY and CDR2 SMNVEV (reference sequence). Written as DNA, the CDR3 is TGTGCCAGCAGTTTAACGATGACAGGCCTGAACACTGAAGCTTTCTTT. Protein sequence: CASSLTMTGLNTEAFF.

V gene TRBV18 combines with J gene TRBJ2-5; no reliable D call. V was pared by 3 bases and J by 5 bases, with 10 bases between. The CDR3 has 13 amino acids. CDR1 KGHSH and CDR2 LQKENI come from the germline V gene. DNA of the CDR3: TGTGCCAGCTCACCCGCCATCGAGGAGACCCAGTACTTC. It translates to CASSPAIEETQYF.

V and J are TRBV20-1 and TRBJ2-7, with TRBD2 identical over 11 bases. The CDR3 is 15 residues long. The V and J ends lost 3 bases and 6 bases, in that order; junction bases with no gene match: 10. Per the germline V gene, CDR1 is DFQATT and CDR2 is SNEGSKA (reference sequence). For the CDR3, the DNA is TGCAGTGCTAGTATCACTAGCGGGAGCGGGAGCGAGCAGTACTTC. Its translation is CSASITSGSGSEQYF.

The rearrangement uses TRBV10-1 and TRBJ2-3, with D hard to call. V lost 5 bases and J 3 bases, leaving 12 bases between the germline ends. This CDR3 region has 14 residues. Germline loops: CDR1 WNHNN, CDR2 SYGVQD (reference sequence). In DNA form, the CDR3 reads TGCGCCAGCAGTCAATTAAGCAGGACAGATACGCAGTATTTT. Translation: CASSQLSRTDTQYF.

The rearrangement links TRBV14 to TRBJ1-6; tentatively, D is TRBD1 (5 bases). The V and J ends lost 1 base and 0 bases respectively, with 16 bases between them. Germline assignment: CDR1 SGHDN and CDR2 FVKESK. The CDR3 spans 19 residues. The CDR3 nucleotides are TGTGCCAGCAGCCAAGGTTTCGGAAACAGGAGCTCCTATAATTCACCCCTCCACTTT. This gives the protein CASSQGFGNRSSYNSPLHF.

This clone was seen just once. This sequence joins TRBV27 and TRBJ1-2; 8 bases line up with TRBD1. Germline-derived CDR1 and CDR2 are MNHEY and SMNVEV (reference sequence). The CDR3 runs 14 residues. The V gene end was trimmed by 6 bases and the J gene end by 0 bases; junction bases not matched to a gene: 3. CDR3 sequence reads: CASRLTGANYGYTF. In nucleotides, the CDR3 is TGTGCCAGCAGGTTGACAGGGGCTAACTATGGCTACACCTTC.

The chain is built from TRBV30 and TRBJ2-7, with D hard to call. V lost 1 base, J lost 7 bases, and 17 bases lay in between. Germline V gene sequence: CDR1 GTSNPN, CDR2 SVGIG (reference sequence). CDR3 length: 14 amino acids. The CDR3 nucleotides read TGTGCCTGGAGTGGCTCTACACCTATACGGGAGCAGTACTTC. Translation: CAWSGSTPIREQYF. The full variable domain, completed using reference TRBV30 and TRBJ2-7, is SQTIHQWPATLVQPVGSPLSLECTVEGTSNPNLYWYRQAAGRGLQLLFYSVGIGQISSEVPQNLSASRPQDRQFILSSKKLLLSDSGFYLCAWSGSTPIREQYFGPGTRLTVT.